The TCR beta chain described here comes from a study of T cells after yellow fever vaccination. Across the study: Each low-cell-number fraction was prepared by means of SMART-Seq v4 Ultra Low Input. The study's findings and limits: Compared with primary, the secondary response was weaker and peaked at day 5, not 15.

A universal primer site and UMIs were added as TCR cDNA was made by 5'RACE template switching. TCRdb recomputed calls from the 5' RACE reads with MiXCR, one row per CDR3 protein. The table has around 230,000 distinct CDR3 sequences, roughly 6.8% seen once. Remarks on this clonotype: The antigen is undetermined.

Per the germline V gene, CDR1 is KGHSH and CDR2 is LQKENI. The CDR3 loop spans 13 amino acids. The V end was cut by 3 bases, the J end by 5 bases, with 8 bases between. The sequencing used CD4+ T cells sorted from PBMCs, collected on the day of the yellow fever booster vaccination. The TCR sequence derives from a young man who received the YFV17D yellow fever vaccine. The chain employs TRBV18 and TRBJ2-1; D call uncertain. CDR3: CASSPNLDNEQFF. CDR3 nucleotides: TGTGCCAGCTCACCTAACCTGGACAATGAGCAGTTCTTC. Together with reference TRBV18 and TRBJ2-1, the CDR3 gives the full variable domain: NAGVMQNPRHLVRRRGQEARLRCSPMKGHSHVYWYRQLPEEGLKFMVYLQKENIIDESGMPKERFSAEFPKEGPSILRIQQVVRGDSAAYFCASSPNLDNEQFFGPGTRLTVL.